Given below is one T cell receptor beta chain in context. The sample belongs to a study of blood T cell repertoires in COVID-19. Looking at the study overall: Whether acute or convalescent, the COVID-19 samples came from the United States, Italy and Spain. PBMCs, B-cell-depleted T cells, or T cells were the source of the cDNA or gDNA that made up the material.

The CDR3 covers 17 residues. The V and J ends lost 5 bases and 5 bases, in that order; junction bases with no gene match: 14. Original processing notes: From reference gene primer amplification, estimates of nucleated cell counts were derived. Generated by immunoSEQ multiplex PCR, the TCRdb table keeps only in-frame clones and is missing some. The V and J calls and clone size are taken from that table; D and trimming were inferred from the DNA. This table holds about 250,000 clones, 90% found once. The Seattle patients joined while their infection was active and were tracked longitudinally afterward.

Sequencing used peripheral blood. The rearrangement uses TRBV5-3 and TRBJ2-2; 8 nucleotides line up with TRBD1. TRBV5-3 is marked as an open reading frame, function uncertain. The sequence came from a woman aged 60 to 75 with COVID-19, enrolled during active disease. The DNA for the CDR3 is TGTGCCAGAAGACTGTTTCGGGACAGGCTATATACCGGGGAGCTGTTTTTT. It codes for CARRLFRDRLYTGELFF.